Below are 27 T cell receptor beta chains sequenced from a single sample in a study of shared clonotypes between healthy human individuals. The data were produced by immunoSEQ multiplex PCR, yet TCRdb's version contains in-frame clones alone and is incomplete. The sample carries 1.5 million to 2.5 million clones, approximately 94% recorded once. Terminally differentiated effector memory CD45RA+ cells were excluded from the naive CD8 cells, which were CD45RO-negative and positively selected for CCR7. The specimen was naive CD8+ T cells sorted from blood. These receptors all come from a man aged 18 to 35 in good health.

The V gene is TRBV28, the J gene TRBJ2-3, with a weak D call TRBD2 (5 bases). The CDR3 extends over 19 amino acids. Trimming shortened V by 5 bases and J by 2 bases, and 26 bases separated the two germline ends. Looked up from germline, CDR1 is MDHEN and CDR2 is SYDVKM. CDR3 loop: CASSLRRIAYPPHTDTQYF. The CDR3 DNA is TGTGCCAGCAGTCTCCGGAGGATAGCCTACCCCCCGCACACAGATACGCAGTATTTT.

The V and J genes are TRBV7-6 and TRBJ2-1; no definite D call. This CDR3 is 13 amino acids long. The V gene's germline CDR1 is SGHVS and CDR2 FNYEAQ. Trimming stripped 5 bases from V and 7 bases from J, with 12 bases between. CDR3 DNA: TGTGCCAGCAGCCCAGAGGTTTTTAATGAGCAGTTCTTC. Its translation is CASSPEVFNEQFF.

The V call is TRBV30, the J call TRBJ2-7; 7 nucleotides agree with TRBD1. The ends lost 8 bases at V and 2 bases at J; junction bases unmatched: 3. The CDR3 has 11 amino acids. Germline V gene data show CDR1 as GTSNPN and CDR2 as SVGIG (reference sequence). The CDR3, as DNA: TGTGCCGGTGGACAGGCCTACGAGCAGTACTTC. Amino acids: CAGGQAYEQYF.

The J gene is TRBJ1-5, the V gene TRBV5-4; 8 positions agree with TRBD1. V shed 0 bases, J shed 16 bases, and the junction held 6 bases outside the gene matches. Germline values: CDR1 SGHNT, CDR2 YYREEE (reference sequence). This CDR3 region has 12 residues. CDR3 region: CASSLGQGPLHF. The CDR3 coding sequence is TGTGCCAGCAGCTTGGGACAGGGGCCTTTACATTTT. Full variable domain (rest looked up from reference TRBV5-4 and TRBJ1-5): ETGVTQSPTHLIKTRGQQVTLRCSSQSGHNTVSWYQQALGQGPQFIFQYYREEENGRGNFPPRFSGLQFPNYSSELNVNALELDDSALYLCASSLGQGPLHFGDGTRLSIL.

The chain carries TRBV2 and TRBJ2-1; 7 positions match TRBD2. The V gene end was trimmed by 2 bases and the J gene end by 5 bases; junction bases not matched to a gene: 12. Per germline, CDR1 SNHLY and CDR2 FYNNEI. The CDR3 is 17 amino acids. CDR3 region: CASSEFSGGELHNEQFF. As DNA, the CDR3 is TGTGCCAGCAGTGAATTTTCTGGGGGGGAATTACACAATGAGCAGTTCTTC.

The chain is built from TRBV19 and TRBJ2-1; D is possibly TRBD1 (5 bases). The germline V gene has CDR1 LNHDA and CDR2 SQIVND (reference sequence). The V end was cut by 3 bases, the J end by 6 bases, with 9 bases between. The CDR3 has 13 amino acids. CDR3 sequence reads: CASSIIQGNEQFF. The CDR3 DNA follows: TGTGCCAGTAGTATCATTCAGGGCAATGAGCAGTTCTTC.

The V and J genes are TRBV7-9 and TRBJ2-7, with D perhaps given as TRBD1 or TRBD2 (7 bases each). The CDR3 spans 17 residues. Germline V gene sequence: CDR1 SEHNR, CDR2 FQNEAQ (reference sequence). Trimming took 3 bases from V and 7 from J, leaving 25 bases between them. The CDR3 nucleotides read TGTGCCAGCAGCTTTGGGGGAGGGGGCACATATCGGGAGGAGCAGTACTTC. It codes for CASSFGGGGTYREEQYF.

V and J are TRBV28 and TRBJ2-6; D may be TRBD1 (5 bases). CDR1 and CDR2 (germline): MDHEN, SYDVKM. The CDR3 extends over 16 amino acids. V was cut by 7 bases and J by 3 bases, with 16 bases left in between. As DNA, the CDR3 is TGTGCCAGCAAGTGGCAGGGTACAGATGGGGCCAACGTCCTGACTTTC. Protein sequence: CASKWQGTDGANVLTF.

This sequence joins TRBV6-1 and TRBJ1-4; 7 positions match TRBD1. The CDR3 length is 15 residues. CDR1 and CDR2 (germline): MNHNS, SASEGT. J was trimmed by 8 bases and V by 3 bases; bases with no gene match: 9. The DNA for the CDR3 is TGTGCCAGCAGTGACGGACAGGACATTTTGGAAAAACTGTTTTTT. Protein: CASSDGQDILEKLFF.

The V gene is TRBV28, the J gene TRBJ2-2; 8 nucleotides agree with TRBD1. There are 16 residues in the CDR3. Germline V CDR1 and CDR2: MDHEN, SYDVKM. V shed 3 bases, J shed 7 bases, and the junction held 10 bases outside the gene matches. The CDR3 protein is CASSLMGQGADGELFF. In nucleotides, the CDR3 is TGTGCCAGCAGTTTGATGGGGCAGGGGGCAGACGGGGAGCTGTTTTTT.

The chain joins TRBV4-1 to TRBJ2-3; tentatively, D is TRBD1 (5 bases). V shed 1 base and J shed 3 bases, with 5 bases lying between them. The germline V gene encodes CDR1 MGHRA and CDR2 YSYEKL. The CDR3 sequence is 13 residues long. The CDR3 region is CASSQGQTDTQYF. CDR3 coding DNA: TGCGCCAGCAGCCAAGGACAGACAGATACGCAGTATTTT.

CDR3 DNA sequence: TGTGCCAGCAGCTTAGGGGGTAGCGGGAGTACCCAAGAGACCCAGTACTTC. Amino acids: CASSLGGSGSTQETQYF. The chain uses TRBV13 and TRBJ2-5; 9 bases are shared with TRBD2. Germline V gene lookup returns CDR1 PRHDT and CDR2 FYEKMQ (reference sequence). The CDR3 spans 17 residues. Trimming at V came to 0 bases and at J to 1 base, leaving 6 bases not matched to a gene. The entire variable domain, with the rest obtained from reference TRBV13 and TRBJ2-5, is as follows: AAGVIQSPRHLIKEKRETATLKCYPIPRHDTVYWYQQGPGQDPQFLISFYEKMQSDKGSIPDRFSAQQFSDYHSELNMSSLELGDSALYFCASSLGGSGSTQETQYFGPGTRLLVL.

The CDR3 nucleotides are TGTGCCAGCACCACCGGGACATCCCCCTACGAGCAGTACTTC. This encodes CASTTGTSPYEQYF. The genes are TRBV9 and TRBJ2-7, with D possibly matching TRBD1 (6 bases). Germline CDR1 reads SGDLS; CDR2 reads YYNGEE. The V end was cut by 6 bases, the J end by 2 bases, with 15 bases between. The length of the CDR3 is 14 residues.

This clone was detected once. The same CDR3 also results from other DNA sequences found in this sample. The chain couples TRBV5-6 to TRBJ1-3; 9 bases match TRBD1. Trimming at V came to 4 bases and at J to 4 bases, leaving 3 bases not matched to a gene. The length of the CDR3 is 14 residues. CDR1 and CDR2 from the germline V gene are SGHDT and YYEEEE. CDR3 region: CASSPDRGGNTIYF. For the CDR3, the DNA is TGTGCCAGCAGCCCGGACAGGGGAGGAAACACCATATATTTT.

The chain couples TRBV5-1 to TRBJ2-1; weak D call: TRBD2 (5 bases). The CDR3 spans 12 residues. Trimming shortened V by 0 bases and J by 9 bases, and 7 bases separated the two germline ends. CDR1 is SGHRS, CDR2 YFSETQ, per germline. In nucleotides, the CDR3 is TGCGCCAGCAGCTTGGGAGGGTCTGAGCAGTTCTTC. It is translated as CASSLGGSEQFF.

The genes are TRBV4-3 and TRBJ2-7; the D gene is possibly TRBD1 (5 bases). Trimming took off 4 bases at V and 5 bases at J, with 12 bases between the two ends. Germline values: CDR1 LGHNA, CDR2 YSLEER. There are 13 residues in the CDR3. This chain's CDR3 is CASSRNQGHEQYF. The CDR3 nucleotides read TGCGCCAGCAGCCGCAACCAGGGCCACGAGCAGTACTTC.

The V and J genes are TRBV27 and TRBJ1-2; D perhaps matches TRBD1 (5 bases). This CDR3 contains 14 residues. V was pared by 8 bases and J by 4 bases, with 17 bases between. Germline V lookup: CDR1 MNHEY, CDR2 SMNVEV (reference sequence). The CDR3 nucleotides are TGTGCCAGCGGCGAGGCAGGGAAGGTCTATGGCTACACCTTC. This codes for CASGEAGKVYGYTF.

The V and J genes are TRBV7-9 and TRBJ2-7; the match to TRBD1 covers 7 bases. Germline trimming cut 7 bases from V and 2 bases from J; bases unmatched to any gene: 11. Per the germline V gene, CDR1 is SEHNR and CDR2 is FQNEAQ (reference sequence). This CDR3 contains 15 residues. DNA of the CDR3: TGTGCCAGCACCAGGGCCACGGGGACAGCCTACGAGCAGTACTTC. Translating it yields CASTRATGTAYEQYF. The variable domain in full, completed from reference TRBV7-9 and TRBJ2-7, reads DTGVSQNPRHKITKRGQNVTFRCDPISEHNRLYWYRQTLGQGPEFLTYFQNEAQLEKSRLLSDRFSAERPKGSFSTLEIQRTEQGDSAMYLCASTRATGTAYEQYFGPGTRLTVT.

The rearrangement joins TRBV11-2 to TRBJ1-1, with TRBD1 as a possible D gene (6 bases). CDR1 and CDR2 (germline): SGHAT, FQNNGV. The CDR3 contains 14 residues. V was cut by 4 bases and J by 1 base, with 10 bases left in between. This CDR3 is CASSSRGGNTEAFF. CDR3 DNA sequence: TGTGCCAGCAGCTCGAGGGGGGGGAACACTGAAGCTTTCTTT.

The gene calls are TRBV4-3 and TRBJ2-1, with 10 bases lining up with TRBD2. This CDR3 comprises 17 residues. Losses at the gene ends were 3 bases for V and 4 bases for J; bases not matched to a gene: 9. Germline CDR1 reads LGHNA; CDR2 reads YSLEER. The CDR3 coding sequence is TGCGCCAGCAGCCAGGTCTGGGAGCGGGAGGGGTACAATGAGCAGTTCTTC. Amino acid sequence: CASSQVWEREGYNEQFF.

A word on this clone: Distinct nucleotide sequences in the sample also encode this CDR3. This sequence joins TRBV30 and TRBJ2-7; possible D gene TRBD1, 5 bases. This CDR3 region has 13 residues. Trimming stripped 0 bases from V and 0 bases from J, with 6 bases between. Germline assignment: CDR1 GTSNPN and CDR2 SVGIG (reference sequence). This CDR3 is CAWSVGASYEQYF. The CDR3, as DNA: TGTGCCTGGAGTGTTGGGGCCTCCTACGAGCAGTACTTC.

This sequence joins TRBV5-4 and TRBJ2-2, with 8 nucleotides matching TRBD1. This CDR3 is built from 14 residues. Germline V lookup: CDR1 SGHNT, CDR2 YYREEE (reference sequence). V lost 4 bases to trimming and J lost 7 bases; unmatched junction nucleotides: 6. The DNA of the CDR3 is TGTGCCAGCAGCCCGACAGGGGTGAACGGGGAGCTGTTTTTT. The encoded protein is CASSPTGVNGELFF.

The V and J genes are TRBV28 and TRBJ2-4, with 7 bases fitting TRBD1. The V gene's germline CDR1 is MDHEN and CDR2 SYDVKM. With 5 bases clipped from V and 0 bases from J, the junction kept 4 bases outside the gene matches. The CDR3 spans 15 residues. This CDR3 reads CASSPGQLAKNIQYF. The CDR3, as DNA: TGTGCCAGCAGTCCGGGACAGTTAGCCAAAAACATTCAGTACTTC.

V gene TRBV30 combines with J gene TRBJ2-7; TRBD1 might be the D (6 bases). Trimming stripped 2 bases from V and 3 bases from J, with 20 bases between. Germline V lookup: CDR1 GTSNPN, CDR2 SVGIG (reference sequence). The CDR3 has 16 residues. The CDR3 reads CAWSPPLPDRLYEQYF. The CDR3 DNA reads TGTGCCTGGAGTCCTCCTCTCCCTGACAGGCTCTACGAGCAGTACTTC.

The J gene is TRBJ2-7, the V gene TRBV4-1, with 7 bases fitting TRBD2. V dropped 3 bases and J dropped 0; count of bases not matched to a gene: 8. CDR1 and CDR2 (germline): MGHRA, YSYEKL. The CDR3 runs 16 residues. CDR3 residues: CASSHLAGLPSYEQYF. The CDR3 DNA follows: TGCGCCAGCAGCCATTTAGCGGGTCTCCCCTCCTACGAGCAGTACTTC.

The CDR3 reads CASSRTGVYEQYF. The DNA for the CDR3 is TGTGCCAGCAGCCGGACTGGTGTTTACGAGCAGTACTTC. J is TRBJ2-7 and V is TRBV5-6; D possibly corresponds to TRBD2 (5 bases). The V gene's germline CDR1 is SGHDT and CDR2 YYEEEE. CDR3 length: 13 amino acids. V lost 4 bases and J lost 4, with 12 bases in between.

This rearrangement joins TRBV7-9 to TRBJ1-1; possibly TRBD1 for D (5 bases). From germline, CDR1 is SEHNR and CDR2 FQNEAQ (reference sequence). The CDR3 contains 15 residues. Trimming removed 1 base from V and 1 base from J, with 10 bases in between. CDR3 in amino acids: CASSLEVGTNTEAFF. The DNA for the CDR3 is TGTGCCAGCAGCTTAGAAGTGGGGACGAACACTGAAGCTTTCTTT.